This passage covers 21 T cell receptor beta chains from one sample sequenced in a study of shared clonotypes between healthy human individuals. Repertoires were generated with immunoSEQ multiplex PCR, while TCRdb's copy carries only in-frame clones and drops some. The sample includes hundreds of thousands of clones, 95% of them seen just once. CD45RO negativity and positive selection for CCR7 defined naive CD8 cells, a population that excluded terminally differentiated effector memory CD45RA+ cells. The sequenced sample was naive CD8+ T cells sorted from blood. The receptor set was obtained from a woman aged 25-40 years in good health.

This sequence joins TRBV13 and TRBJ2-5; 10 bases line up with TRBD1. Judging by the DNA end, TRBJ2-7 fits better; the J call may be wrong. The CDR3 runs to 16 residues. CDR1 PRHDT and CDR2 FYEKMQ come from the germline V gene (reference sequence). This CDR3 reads CASSPAAGTGVYEQYF. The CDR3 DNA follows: TGTGCCAGCAGCCCGGCAGCCGGGACAGGGGTCTACGAGCAGTACTTC.

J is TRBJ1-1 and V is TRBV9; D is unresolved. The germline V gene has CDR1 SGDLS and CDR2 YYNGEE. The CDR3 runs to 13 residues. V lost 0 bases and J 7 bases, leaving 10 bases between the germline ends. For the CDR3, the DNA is TGTGCCAGCAGCGTAGGTGGCAGAAGTGAAGCTTTCTTT. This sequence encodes CASSVGGRSEAFF.

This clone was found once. The CDR3 sequence is CASSSTSGTSGSGVADTQYF. Written as DNA, the CDR3 is TGTGCCAGCAGCTCTACTTCCGGGACTAGCGGGAGTGGTGTTGCAGATACGCAGTATTTT. The chain carries TRBV13 and TRBJ2-3, with 14 bases matching TRBD2. Trimming took 4 bases from V and 4 from J; bases not matched to a gene: 16. Germline V gene data show CDR1 as PRHDT and CDR2 as FYEKMQ (reference sequence). This CDR3 region has 20 residues.

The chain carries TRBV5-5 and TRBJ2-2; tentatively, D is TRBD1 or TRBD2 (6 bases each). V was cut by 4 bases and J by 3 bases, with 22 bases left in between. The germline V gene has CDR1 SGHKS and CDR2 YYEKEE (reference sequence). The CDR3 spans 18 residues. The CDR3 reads CASSPGAARSLHTGELFF. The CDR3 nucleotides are TGTGCCAGCAGCCCGGGGGCAGCCAGATCTCTTCACACCGGGGAGCTGTTTTTT.

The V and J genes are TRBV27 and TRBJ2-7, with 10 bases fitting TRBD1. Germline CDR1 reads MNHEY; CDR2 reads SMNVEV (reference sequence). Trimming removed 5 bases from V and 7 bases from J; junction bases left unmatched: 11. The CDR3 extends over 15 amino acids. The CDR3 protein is CASSILGTGEREQYF. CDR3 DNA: TGTGCCAGCAGTATCCTCGGGACAGGGGAACGGGAGCAGTACTTC.

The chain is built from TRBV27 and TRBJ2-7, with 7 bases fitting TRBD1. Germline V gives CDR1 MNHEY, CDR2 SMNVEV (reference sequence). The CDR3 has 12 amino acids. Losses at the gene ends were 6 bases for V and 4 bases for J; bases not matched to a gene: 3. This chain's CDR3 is CASRQGIYEQYF. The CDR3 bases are TGTGCCAGCAGACAGGGGATTTACGAGCAGTACTTC.

This chain's CDR3 is CASSQGRIAINEQFF. The CDR3 DNA follows: TGCGCCAGCAGCCAAGGCAGGATAGCTATCAATGAGCAGTTCTTC. The J gene is TRBJ2-1, the V gene TRBV4-1; D ambiguous. Germline V gene lookup returns CDR1 MGHRA and CDR2 YSYEKL. This CDR3 spans 15 amino acids. The germline V and J ends were trimmed by 1 base and 6 bases, with 13 bases remaining between them.

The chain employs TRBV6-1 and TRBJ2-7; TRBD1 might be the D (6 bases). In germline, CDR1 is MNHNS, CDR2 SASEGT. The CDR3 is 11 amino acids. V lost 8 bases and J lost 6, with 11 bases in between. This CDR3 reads CASRDTLEQYF. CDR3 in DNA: TGTGCCAGCCGGGACACCCTCGAGCAGTACTTC.

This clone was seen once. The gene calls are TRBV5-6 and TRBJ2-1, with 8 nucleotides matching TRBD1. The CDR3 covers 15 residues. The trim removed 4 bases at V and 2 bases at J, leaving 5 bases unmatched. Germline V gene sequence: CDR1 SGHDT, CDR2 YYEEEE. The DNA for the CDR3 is TGTGCCAGCAGCCTGGACAGGGCGGCCTACAATGAGCAGTTCTTC. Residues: CASSLDRAAYNEQFF.

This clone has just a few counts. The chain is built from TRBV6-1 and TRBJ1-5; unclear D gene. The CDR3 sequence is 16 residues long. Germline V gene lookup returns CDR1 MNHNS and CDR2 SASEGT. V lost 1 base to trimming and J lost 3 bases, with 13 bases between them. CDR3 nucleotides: TGTGCCAGCAGTGAAGGATTGAGGGCCCCCAATCAGCCCCAGCATTTT. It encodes CASSEGLRAPNQPQHF.

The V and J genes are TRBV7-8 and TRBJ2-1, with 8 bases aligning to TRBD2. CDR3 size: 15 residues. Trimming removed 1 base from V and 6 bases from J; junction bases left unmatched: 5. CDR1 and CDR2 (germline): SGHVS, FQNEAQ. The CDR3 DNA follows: TGTGCCAGCAGCTTAGTACTAGCGGCTACCAATGAGCAGTTCTTC. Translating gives CASSLVLAATNEQFF.

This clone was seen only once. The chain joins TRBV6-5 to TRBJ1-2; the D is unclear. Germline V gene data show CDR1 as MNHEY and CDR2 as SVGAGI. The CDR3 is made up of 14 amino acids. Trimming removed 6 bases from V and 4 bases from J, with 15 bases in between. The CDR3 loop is CASSSFAVAYGYTF. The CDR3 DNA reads TGTGCCAGCAGCTCATTTGCGGTGGCCTATGGCTACACCTTC.

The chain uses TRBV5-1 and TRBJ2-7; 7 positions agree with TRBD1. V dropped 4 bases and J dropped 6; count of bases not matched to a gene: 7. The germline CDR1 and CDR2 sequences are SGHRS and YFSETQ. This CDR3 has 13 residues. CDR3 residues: CASSGQGVSEQYF. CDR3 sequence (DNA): TGCGCCAGCAGCGGGCAGGGGGTAAGCGAGCAGTACTTC.

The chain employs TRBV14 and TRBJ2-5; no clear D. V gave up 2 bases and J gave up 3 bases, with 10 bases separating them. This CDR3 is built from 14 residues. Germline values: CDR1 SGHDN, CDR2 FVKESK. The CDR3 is CASSQWMSEETQYF. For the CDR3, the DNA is TGTGCCAGCAGCCAATGGATGTCAGAAGAGACCCAGTACTTC.

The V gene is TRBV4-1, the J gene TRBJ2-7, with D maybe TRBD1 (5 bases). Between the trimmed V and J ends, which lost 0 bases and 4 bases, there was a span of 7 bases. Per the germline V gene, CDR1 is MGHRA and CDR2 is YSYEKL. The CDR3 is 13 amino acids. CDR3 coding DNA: TGCGCCAGCAGCCAAGAAGCAGGGTACGAGCAGTACTTC. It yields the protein CASSQEAGYEQYF.

CDR3 in amino acids: CASAGLAAYNEQFF. The DNA for the CDR3 is TGTGCCAGCGCAGGACTAGCGGCCTACAATGAGCAGTTCTTC. V is TRBV27 and J is TRBJ2-1, with 10 positions matching TRBD2. With 8 bases clipped from V and 2 bases from J, the junction kept 3 bases outside the gene matches. The germline CDR1 and CDR2 sequences are MNHEY and SMNVEV (reference sequence). This CDR3 comprises 14 residues.

The CDR3 DNA follows: TGTGCCAGTAGTATCCCTCAGGGGCAGGGTCAGCCCCAGCATTTT. Its protein is CASSIPQGQGQPQHF. The rearrangement links TRBV19 to TRBJ1-5, with D maybe TRBD1 (6 bases). The CDR3 consists of 15 residues. Deletions cut 3 bases from V and 6 bases from J, with 15 bases between. Germline V gene lookup returns CDR1 LNHDA and CDR2 SQIVND (reference sequence). The full variable domain, in which reference TRBV19 and TRBJ1-5 provide the parts outside the CDR3, is DGGITQSPKYLFRKEGQNVTLSCEQNLNHDAMYWYRQDPGQGLRLIYYSQIVNDFQKGDIAEGYSVSREKKESFPLTVTSAQKNPTAFYLCASSIPQGQGQPQHFGDGTRLSIL.

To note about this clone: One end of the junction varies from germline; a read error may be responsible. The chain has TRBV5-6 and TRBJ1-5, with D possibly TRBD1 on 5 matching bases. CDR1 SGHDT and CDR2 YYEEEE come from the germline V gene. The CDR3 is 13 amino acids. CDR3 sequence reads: CASNLGGAQPQHF. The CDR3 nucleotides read TGTGCCAGCAACTTGGGCGGGGCCCAGCCCCAGCATTTT.

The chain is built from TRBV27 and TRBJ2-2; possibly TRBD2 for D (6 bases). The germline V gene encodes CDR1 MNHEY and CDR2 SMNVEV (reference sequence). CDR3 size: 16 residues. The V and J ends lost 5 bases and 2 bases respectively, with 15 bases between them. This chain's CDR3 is CASSGLERANTGELFF. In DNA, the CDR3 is TGTGCCAGCAGTGGGCTAGAGCGGGCCAACACCGGGGAGCTGTTTTTT.

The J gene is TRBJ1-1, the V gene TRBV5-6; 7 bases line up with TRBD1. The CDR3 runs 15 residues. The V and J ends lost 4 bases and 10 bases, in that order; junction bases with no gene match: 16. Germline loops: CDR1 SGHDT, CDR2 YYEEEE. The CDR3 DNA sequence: TGTGCCAGCAGCAGGAACAGGGGACCCCTGGTAGGAGCTTTCTTT. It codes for CASSRNRGPLVGAFF.

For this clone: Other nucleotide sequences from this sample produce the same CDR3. The CDR3 reads CASSVGGSGETQYF. The CDR3 region has the DNA TGTGCCAGCAGCGTAGGCGGGAGCGGAGAGACCCAGTACTTC. V and J are TRBV9 and TRBJ2-5; 7 bases agree with TRBD2. With 0 bases clipped from V and 4 bases from J, the junction kept 3 bases outside the gene matches. The germline gives CDR1 SGDLS, CDR2 YYNGEE. The CDR3 covers 14 residues.